The rows below give T cell receptor beta chains drawn from one sample of a study of human T cells and chemical hapten exposure. Using its own MiXCR run on the RACE reads, TCRdb lists one record per CDR3 protein. The data contain tens of thousands of distinct CDR3 sequences, about 8.7% of them singletons. Sequenced input: whole blood. Receptors originate from a female donor in good health. Some clones in this sample may be carry-over from other donors' samples. The CDR3 runs from the conserved cysteine through the conserved F or W. Fields, in order: D gene, V gene, clone size, J gene, CDR3 DNA, CDR3 protein. D genes are given only for firm matches. The size entry is marked missing in some rows and otherwise reads once, few, many or a size class.

>TRBD1|TRBV5-4|few|TRBJ2-7
TGTGCCAGCAGCTCGACAGGGTTGGGCGAGCAGTACTTC
CASSSTGLGEQYF
>.|TRBV5-8|.|TRBJ1-3
TGTGCCAGCAGCTTGTCAGGTTTTGGAAACACCATATATTTT
CASSLSGFGNTIYF
>.|TRBV29-1|few|TRBJ1-1
TGCAGCGTTGTAGGGGGGGCCGGCACTGAAGCTTTCTTT
CSVVGGAGTEAFF
>.|TRBV15|.|TRBJ1-5
TGTGCCACCAGCAGAGATCTTGACAGAAATCAGCCCCAGCATTTT
CATSRDLDRNQPQHF
>TRBD2|TRBV28|.|TRBJ2-3
TGTGCCAGCAGTCCCGGGACTAGCGGGAGTAGGACAGATACGCAGTATTTT
CASSPGTSGSRTDTQYF
>.|TRBV30|few|TRBJ2-5
TGTGCCTGGAGTGTACTAGACGAGACCCAGTACTTC
CAWSVLDETQYF
>.|TRBV4-3|.|TRBJ2-1
TGCGCCAGCAGCTCAAGCGTGGCGGGTGGGTTGGACTACAATGAGCAGTTCTTC
CASSSSVAGGLDYNEQFF
>.|TRBV2|many|TRBJ1-1
TGTGCCAGCAGTGAAGGGGGCAGGGGAATTGAAGCTTTCTTT
CASSEGGRGIEAFF
>TRBD2|TRBV20-1|.|TRBJ2-7
TGCAGTGCTAGGGAGAGCGGGATTGCGTACGAGCAGTACTTC
CSARESGIAYEQYF
>.|TRBV7-9|.|TRBJ2-7
TGTGCCAGCAGCTTCGCGGTGGATAGTCCCACCTACGAGCAGTACTTC
CASSFAVDSPTYEQYF
>.|TRBV20-1|many|TRBJ2-5
TGCAGTGCTAGAAGGGACGGAGAGACCCAGTACTTC
CSARRDGETQYF
>.|TRBV5-6|many|TRBJ2-1
TGTGCCAGCAGCTTGGCCGGAGGGGGGAATGAGCAGTTCTTC
CASSLAGGGNEQFF
>.|TRBV10-3|few|TRBJ2-1
TGTGCCATCAGTGAGCTGACGAATGAGCAGTTCTTC
CAISELTNEQFF
>TRBD2|TRBV20-1|many|TRBJ2-1
TGCAGTGCTGGAGTAAAACTAGCGTCGAGTTACAATGAGCAGTTCTTC
CSAGVKLASSYNEQFF
>TRBD1|TRBV20-1|.|TRBJ2-1
TGCAGTGCCAAACAGGGGGCTGAGCAGTTCTTC
CSAKQGAEQFF
>TRBD1|TRBV18|few|TRBJ1-2
TGTGCCAGCTCACCAAATACGGGACAGGGGGCTGGCTACACCTTC
CASSPNTGQGAGYTF
>.|TRBV18|few|TRBJ2-2
TGTGCCAGCTCCACTGACGTGGTGTCCGGGGAGCTGTTTTTT
CASSTDVVSGELFF
>TRBD2|TRBV12-3/TRBV12-4|.|TRBJ2-7
TGTGCCAGCAGTTTAAGTGGACTAGCGTTCGACGAGCAGTACTTC
CASSLSGLAFDEQYF
>.|TRBV28|many|TRBJ2-4
TGTGCCAGCAGTTTTGATCTAGCCAAAAACATTCAGTACTTC
CASSFDLAKNIQYF
>TRBD2|TRBV29-1|many|TRBJ2-1
TGCAGCGTTTCCGGGACTAGCGGGAGAGTGAATGAGCAGTTCTTC
CSVSGTSGRVNEQFF
>TRBD1|TRBV28|few|TRBJ2-1
TGTGCCAGCAATTCCGGGACAGCTCAGTTCTTC
CASNSGTAQFF
>TRBD2|TRBV7-2|few|TRBJ2-1
TGTGCCAGCAGCTTAGCATTGACTAGCGGGAGGGCGGATGAGCAGTTCTTC
CASSLALTSGRADEQFF
>.|TRBV6-1|.|TRBJ1-5
TGTGCCAGCAGTGAAACCCGGCCCCAGCATTTT
CASSETRPQHF
>TRBD2|TRBV6-2/TRBV6-3|few|TRBJ2-1
TGTGCCAGCAGTTACTCGACTGCGGGAGGGCACAATGAGCAGTTCTTC
CASSYSTAGGHNEQFF
>.|TRBV13|.|TRBJ2-1
TGTGCCAGCAGCCCACGAGGACATAATAATGAGCAGTTCTTC
CASSPRGHNNEQFF
>.|TRBV2|.|TRBJ1-5
TGTGCCAGCAATCCCGGGGACTATAGCAATCAGCCCCAGCATTTT
CASNPGDYSNQPQHF
>.|TRBV6-1|many|TRBJ1-1
TGTGCCAGCAGTGAAATTGATGGGTCCCTGAGGGCTGAAGCTTTCTTT
CASSEIDGSLRAEAFF